This T cell receptor beta chain was sequenced for a study of T cell responses to AZD1222 COVID-19 vaccine. Broader study findings: Elevations in Spike-specific TCR breadth and depth followed administration of two AZD1222 doses.

Per the germline V gene, CDR1 is SGHRS and CDR2 is YFSETQ. V lost 1 base to trimming and J lost 2 bases, with 10 bases between them. This CDR3 spans 14 amino acids. TCRdb keeps only in-frame clones here, not all; method: immunoSEQ multiplex PCR. Altogether 150,000 or so clones are present, roughly 92% being singletons, with the ten largest covering approximately 5.4%. The sample holds one count of this clone. Its antigen remains unidentified. This receptor was taken from an adult in good health. The chain couples TRBV5-1 to TRBJ2-7; D gene unclear. Sequenced here: peripheral blood, sampled on day 0 of AZD1222 vaccination. CDR3 sequence: CASSLMEPTYEQYF. CDR3 bases: TGCGCCAGCAGCTTGATGGAACCAACCTACGAGCAGTACTTC.